This passage covers 24 T cell receptor beta chains from one sample sequenced in a study of cytomegalovirus exposure and HLA in healthy donors. Both 60 Vbeta primers and 13 Jbeta primers went into the PCR. The repertoire was sequenced with immunoSEQ multiplex PCR; TCRdb's copy has only in-frame clones and lacks some. Of about 190,000 clones detected, approximately 77% appear once; the ten largest clones hold around 3.6%. The sequenced sample was PBMCs. These receptors came from a man aged 35-49 years in good health and CMV-seropositive.

This chain connects TRBV5-8 to TRBJ2-3, with 8 bases aligning to TRBD2. CDR3 length: 14 amino acids. V dropped 4 bases and J dropped 5; count of bases not matched to a gene: 6. The germline V gene encodes CDR1 SGHTS and CDR2 YDEGEE. The CDR3 DNA reads TGTGCCAGCAGCCTCGGGGGGGCCGGAGATACGCAGTATTTT. Translating it yields CASSLGGAGDTQYF.

This chain links TRBV7-3 with TRBJ1-1; 8 bases align to TRBD1. Trimming removed 5 bases from V and 3 bases from J; junction bases left unmatched: 5. The CDR3 runs to 14 residues. CDR1 is SGHTA, CDR2 FQGTGA, per germline. The CDR3 spells CASSRQGADTEAFF. The CDR3 bases are TGTGCCAGCAGCCGCCAGGGGGCCGACACTGAAGCTTTCTTT. Together with reference TRBV7-3 and TRBJ1-1, the CDR3 gives the full variable domain: GAGVSQTPSNKVTEKGKYVELRCDPISGHTALYWYRQSLGQGPEFLIYFQGTGAADDSGLPNDRFFAVRPEGSVSTLKIQRTERGDSAVYLCASSRQGADTEAFFGQGTRLTVV.

The V and J genes are TRBV5-1 and TRBJ2-5; D uncertain. This CDR3 is built from 15 residues. The V gene lost 4 bases and the J gene lost 5 bases, with 18 bases spanning the gap. Germline CDR1 SGHRS, CDR2 YFSETQ. The CDR3 DNA reads as TGCGCCAGCAGCACGACGACACTCCCGTCGGAGACCCAGTACTTC. It encodes CASSTTTLPSETQYF.

This chain uses TRBV2 with TRBJ1-3, with 8 bases fitting TRBD1. CDR3 length: 14 residues. The germline V gene encodes CDR1 SNHLY and CDR2 FYNNEI. Trimming took 6 bases from V and 4 from J; bases not matched to a gene: 5. This CDR3 is CASSASGGGNTIYF. The CDR3 coding sequence is TGTGCCAGCAGCGCTTCAGGGGGCGGAAACACCATATATTTT.

The chain carries TRBV2 and TRBJ2-5; 11 bases map to TRBD2. J lost 3 bases, V lost 11 bases, and 8 bases had no gene match. Germline V gene lookup returns CDR1 SNHLY and CDR2 FYNNEI. The CDR3 loop spans 14 amino acids. The CDR3 nucleotides are TGTGCCGCGACTGGTAGCGGGGGGGAAGAGACCCAGTACTTC. Protein: CAATGSGGEETQYF.

Note on this clone: Other DNA sequences within the sample encode an identical CDR3. This chain joins TRBV4-1 and TRBJ1-5; possibly TRBD1 for D (6 bases). Per the germline V gene, CDR1 is MGHRA and CDR2 is YSYEKL. V shed 1 base and J shed 4 bases, with 11 bases lying between them. The CDR3 is 15 residues long. The CDR3 loop reads CASSQVQGSNQPQHF. CDR3 coding DNA: TGCGCCAGCAGCCAAGTCCAGGGGTCGAATCAGCCCCAGCATTTT.

The CDR3 DNA is TGCGCCAGCAGCGGACAGGGTAATTCACCCCTCCACTTT. It is translated as CASSGQGNSPLHF. The chain carries TRBV4-1 and TRBJ1-6, with 8 bases fitting TRBD1. Trimming took 5 bases from V and 6 from J; bases not matched to a gene: 0. There are 13 residues in the CDR3. Germline V gene lookup returns CDR1 MGHRA and CDR2 YSYEKL.

The chain is built from TRBV15 and TRBJ2-5, with D possibly matching TRBD1 (5 bases). This CDR3 spans 15 amino acids. V shed 1 base and J shed 5 bases, with 14 bases lying between them. The germline gives CDR1 LNHNV, CDR2 YYDKDF (reference sequence). CDR3 coding DNA: TGTGCCACCAGCAGAGGAGTAGGGGATCACGAGACCCAGTACTTC. It encodes CATSRGVGDHETQYF.

This clone was detected only once. The CDR3 DNA is TGTGCCAGCAGACCGGGGTCGGTAGAGACCCAGTACTTC. Its translation: CASRPGSVETQYF. V is TRBV7-2 and J is TRBJ2-5; perhaps TRBD2 as D (5 bases). V dropped 6 bases and J dropped 4 bases, with 12 bases sitting between them. Germline CDR1 reads SGHTA; CDR2 reads FQGNSA. The CDR3 totals 13 residues.

The chain combines TRBV7-8 with TRBJ2-7, with TRBD2 as a possible D gene (6 bases). This CDR3 has 17 amino acids. Trimming removed 5 bases from V and 3 bases from J, with 23 bases in between. From germline, CDR1 is SGHVS and CDR2 FQNEAQ. In DNA, the CDR3 is TGTGCCAGCAGCCCCCTCGGGGCAGGACTACCTAACTACGAGCAGTACTTC. Its translation: CASSPLGAGLPNYEQYF.

This chain connects TRBV27 to TRBJ2-3, with 7 bases lining up with TRBD2. This CDR3 is 16 amino acids long. Germline V gives CDR1 MNHEY, CDR2 SMNVEV (reference sequence). The ends lost 6 bases at V and 1 base at J; junction bases unmatched: 10. The CDR3 is CASSVHRGEGTDTQYF. The CDR3, as DNA: TGTGCCAGCAGCGTCCATCGGGGGGAGGGCACAGATACGCAGTATTTT.

The sample holds a few counts of this clone. Here the CDR3 reads CASSDAGGPQETQYF. CDR3 bases: TGTGCCAGCAGTGACGCGGGGGGGCCCCAGGAGACCCAGTACTTC. This chain links TRBV6-1 with TRBJ2-5, with TRBD2 identical over 9 bases. J lost 5 bases, V lost 3 bases, and 7 bases had no gene match. In germline, CDR1 is MNHNS, CDR2 SASEGT. The CDR3 has 15 amino acids.

In DNA, the CDR3 is TGTGCCAGCAGCTTGGGGGCAGGGGCCTACGAGCAGTACTTC. Translation: CASSLGAGAYEQYF. The chain employs TRBV5-5 and TRBJ2-7, with D maybe TRBD1 (6 bases). The germline gives CDR1 SGHKS, CDR2 YYEKEE (reference sequence). V dropped 0 bases and J dropped 2 bases, with 9 bases sitting between them. This CDR3 comprises 14 residues.

The chain combines TRBV6-1 with TRBJ2-7; TRBD1 matches 11 bases. The CDR3 extends over 16 amino acids. CDR1 is MNHNS and CDR2 is SASEGT in the germline V gene. Trimming removed 2 bases from V and 3 bases from J; junction bases left unmatched: 6. Written as DNA, the CDR3 is TGTGCCAGCAGTGAAACTACCGGGACAGGGGGCTACGAGCAGTACTTC. Its translation: CASSETTGTGGYEQYF.

The gene calls are TRBV19 and TRBJ2-2, with D perhaps matching TRBD2 (6 bases). V shed 9 bases and J shed 1 base, with 15 bases lying between them. CDR1 and CDR2 (germline): LNHDA, SQIVND (reference sequence). The CDR3 runs to 15 residues. CDR3 region: CASTRGLRNTGELFF. The CDR3 region has the DNA TGTGCCAGCACTCGGGGACTCCGGAACACCGGGGAGCTGTTTTTT.

The chain joins TRBV19 to TRBJ2-5; TRBD2 matches at 14 bases. Looked up from germline, CDR1 is LNHDA and CDR2 is SQIVND (reference sequence). Losses at the gene ends were 5 bases for V and 4 bases for J; bases not matched to a gene: 9. This CDR3 comprises 17 residues. This chain's CDR3 is CASSSRLAGGLGETQYF. DNA for the CDR3: TGTGCCAGTAGTTCAAGACTAGCGGGGGGGCTGGGAGAGACCCAGTACTTC.

V gene TRBV6-5 combines with J gene TRBJ2-7, with D possibly matching TRBD1 (6 bases). The CDR3 contains 15 residues. Germline-derived CDR1 and CDR2 are MNHEY and SVGAGI. Trimming pared 5 bases from V and 0 bases from J, leaving 14 bases between. CDR3 in amino acids: CASSRPGDNSYEQYF. CDR3 coding DNA: TGTGCCAGCAGTCGACCAGGGGATAACTCCTACGAGCAGTACTTC.

This chain links TRBV11-3 with TRBJ2-7, with 10 bases that match TRBD1. The germline V gene has CDR1 SGHNT and CDR2 YENEEA. V was pared by 3 bases and J by 2 bases, with 4 bases of the junction left unmatched. This CDR3 region has 15 residues. The CDR3: CASSLDRGKTYEQYF. CDR3 bases: TGTGCCAGCAGCTTGGACAGGGGGAAGACCTACGAGCAGTACTTC.

The chain links TRBV19 to TRBJ2-2, with D perhaps matching TRBD2 (6 bases). CDR3 length: 14 residues. Trimming took off 8 bases at V and 4 bases at J, with 14 bases between the two ends. Germline CDR1 is LNHDA and CDR2 is SQIVND (reference sequence). The CDR3 loop is CASSGVAGTGELFF. The CDR3 DNA reads TGTGCCAGTTCGGGGGTAGCAGGCACCGGGGAGCTGTTTTTT.

The chain employs TRBV28 and TRBJ2-7, with a weak D call TRBD2 (5 bases). The CDR3 runs to 14 residues. Germline V gene data show CDR1 as MDHEN and CDR2 as SYDVKM. The V end was cut by 4 bases, the J end by 2 bases, with 12 bases between. CDR3 DNA sequence: TGTGCCAGCAGTTCAAAGACTACGACCTACGAGCAGTACTTC. Translated: CASSSKTTTYEQYF.

This chain uses TRBV2 with TRBJ2-2; TRBD1 is a possible D gene (6 bases). Trimming took off 6 bases at V and 8 bases at J, with 13 bases between the two ends. Germline lookup yields CDR1 SNHLY and CDR2 FYNNEI. The CDR3 has 13 residues. The CDR3 protein is CASSQQGQGELFF. CDR3 nucleotide sequence: TGTGCCAGCAGCCAACAGGGTCAAGGGGAGCTGTTTTTT.

The chain carries TRBV25-1 and TRBJ2-1; 9 bases map to TRBD2. CDR3 length equals 14 residues. V gave up 4 bases and J gave up 6 bases; unmatched junction bases: 4. Germline CDR1 and CDR2: MGHDK and SYGVNS. CDR3 nucleotides: TGTGCCAGCAGTGTAGCGGGAGCCTCCAATGAGCAGTTCTTC. Protein: CASSVAGASNEQFF.

The chain employs TRBV6-5 and TRBJ2-5; 10 bases line up with TRBD2. The end of the DNA fits TRBJ2-7 better, so the J call may be wrong. This CDR3 contains 15 residues. The V gene's germline CDR1 is MNHEY and CDR2 SVGAGI. CDR3 amino acids: CASSRGLAESYEQYF. The CDR3 DNA is TGTGCCAGCAGCCGCGGACTAGCGGAATCCTACGAGCAGTACTTC.

The chain combines TRBV15 with TRBJ2-7; D perhaps matches TRBD2 (6 bases). The CDR3 spans 14 residues. Germline lookup yields CDR1 LNHNV and CDR2 YYDKDF (reference sequence). Trimming left V 4 bases short and J 5 bases short, with 15 bases between. The CDR3 loop reads CATSTWGGIDEQYF. CDR3 sequence (DNA): TGTGCCACCAGCACCTGGGGAGGTATCGACGAGCAGTACTTC.